This T cell receptor beta chain was sequenced for a study of human T cells and chemical hapten exposure (dated by TCRdb to about 2021). About the full investigation: For sensitization, 2% DPC in acetone was applied to a 2 cm by 2 cm area of upper inner arm skin. Most of the patients in the cohort were female, and the cohort covered alopecia areata with under or over 50% scalp involvement, alopecia totalis and alopecia universalis. Patch tests used Finn chambers with 0.01% DPC on the upper back, scored after 6 days by International Contact Dermatitis Research Group standards. In alopecia patients, the study followed how the peripheral blood TCR repertoire changed in vivo over primary and secondary sensitization to diphenylcyclopropenone (DPC), a hapten. The libraries were sequenced as a pool, and the TCR yield per sample differed mostly because of small variations in library volumes within the pool. Blood for TCR sequencing was provided by twenty-nine alopecia patients at one to four time points (pre-sensitization, 2, 6 and 24 weeks). Patients additionally received weekly therapeutic DPC doses to the scalp throughout the approximately 22-week study period. Blood samples were taken from patients before sensitization (week 0) and at 2, 6 and about 24 weeks after DPC sensitization.

The time point label here, explained by the study, means: patch test 1, 2 weeks after DPC sensitization. Reading the label with the study, this specimen's treatment or condition is: therapeutic diphenylcyclopropenone sensitization with weekly scalp DPC. Blood at each patch-test visit was drawn before the patch test was applied. Eligible patients were aged 18 to 70, diagnosed with alopecia, deemed suitable for DPC therapy, and excluded if pregnant. Unfractionated whole blood was collected in Tempus Blood RNA tubes, and total RNA was extracted from that blood. Overall study results and their limits: The number of PT1 expanded TCRs positively correlated with patch test score, significant at thresholds 8, 16 and 32 but not 4. After repeated subsampling, the strength of the expansion versus patch-test correlation and the threshold at which it became significant changed. Expanded TCRs formed significantly more large CDR3 similarity clusters than pre-sensitization or healthy control sets, consistent with antigen-driven responses. Because all patients had alopecia, a presumed autoimmune disease, the immune response of the patients might differ from that of healthy individuals. DPC sensitization did not change the number of TCRs with a frequency above 1 in 1000, and there was no evidence of changes in global repertoire structure.

Ends trimmed: V by 0 bases, J by 3 bases; bases unmatched to a gene: 12. The CDR3 sequence holds 18 residues, the cysteine and phenylalanine included. The sequence is cut down to CDR3 DNA, 54 bases in frame from base 1. The CDR1 and CDR2 encoded by the germline V gene are SGHRS and YFSETQ. Receptor amplification or capture employed RACE. The sequencer was a NextSeq 500. During library preparation, unique molecular identifiers were attached to individual cDNA molecules so that TCRs could be counted in a quantitative, reproducible way. Both TCR alpha and TCR beta chains were sequenced from each blood RNA sample. Per the original workflow: Samples had a median of approximately 93,000 TCRs, with a range from roughly 20,000 to 690,600. The Decombinator software suite was used to annotate the V, J and CDR3 of the TCR reads. For the PS versus PT1 abundance plots, all samples were subsampled to the same number of TCRs (28,000). Expanded TCRs were defined as absent before sensitization and observed at least eight times at the 2-week time point. TCRdb's own reprocessing of the public reads used fastp at Q25 and MiXCR and kept productive beta chains. Identical CDR3 protein sequences are pooled into one entry, listed with their most common genes and DNA. For this entry, the V and J calls and clone size follow TCRdb and not the study's own pipeline. The sample table lists 70,000 to 80,000 distinct CDR3 sequences, around 30% of them with a count of one. Around 8.9% of the sample rests with the top ten.

Details on this clonotype: Its cognate antigen has yet to be identified. No quality values exist for individual bases; no much larger clone is one base distant.

The chain links TRBV5-1 with TRBJ1-1, and 9 junctional nucleotides match TRBD1. This sequence was found in a man aged 40-50 years with alopecia areata. Some clones in this sample may be carry-over from other donors' samples. Sequenced here: whole blood, sampled in connection with sensitization to the hapten diphenylcyclopropenone (DPC). The DNA is TGCGCCAGCAGCTTGGCCGGGACAGGGTCCCTGCAGGACACTGAAGCTTTCTTT. It translates as CASSLAGTGSLQDTEAFF.